What follows is one T cell receptor (beta chain) and its context. The data belong to a study of blood T cell repertoires in COVID-19. V lost 2 bases to trimming and J lost 2 bases; unmatched junction nucleotides: 6. The CDR3 contains 15 residues. Germline V CDR1 and CDR2: SGHDT, YYEEEE. This table comes from immunoSEQ multiplex PCR, and its TCRdb copy is limited to in-frame clones, with some not included. The sample yields about 160,000 clones, 70% to 90% seen once. The recovered donors of Cohort 3 showed two negative PCRs, clearance, or symptom resolution. The V gene is TRBV5-6, the J gene TRBJ2-7; TRBD2 agrees at 8 bases. The receptor was derived from a woman in her forties or fifties who had recovered from COVID-19. Sequences were obtained from PBMCs or T cells enriched from blood (not recorded which). The CDR3 region is CASSLLAGSTYEQYF. Written as DNA, the CDR3 is TGTGCCAGCAGCTTATTAGCGGGGTCTACCTACGAGCAGTACTTC.